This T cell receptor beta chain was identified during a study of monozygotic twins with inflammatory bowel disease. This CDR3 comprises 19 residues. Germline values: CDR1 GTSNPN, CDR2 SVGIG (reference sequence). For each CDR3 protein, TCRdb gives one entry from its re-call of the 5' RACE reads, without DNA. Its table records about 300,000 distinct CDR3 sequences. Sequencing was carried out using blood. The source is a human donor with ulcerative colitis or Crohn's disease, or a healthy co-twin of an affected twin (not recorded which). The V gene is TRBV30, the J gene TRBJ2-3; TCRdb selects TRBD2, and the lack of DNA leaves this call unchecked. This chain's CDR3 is CAWSVVWLAGGPSTDTQYF.